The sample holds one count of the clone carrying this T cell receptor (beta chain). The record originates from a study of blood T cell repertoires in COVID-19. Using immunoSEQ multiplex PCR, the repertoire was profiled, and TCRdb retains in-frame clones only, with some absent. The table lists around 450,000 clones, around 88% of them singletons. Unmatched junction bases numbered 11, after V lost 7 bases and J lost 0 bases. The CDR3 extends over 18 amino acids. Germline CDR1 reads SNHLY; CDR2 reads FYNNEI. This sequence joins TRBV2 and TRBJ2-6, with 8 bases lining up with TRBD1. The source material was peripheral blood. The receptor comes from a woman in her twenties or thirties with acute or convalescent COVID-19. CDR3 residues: CASKGQEGGGSGANVLTF. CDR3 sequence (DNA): TGTGCCAGCAAGGGACAGGAGGGGGGTGGCTCTGGGGCCAACGTCCTGACTTTC.